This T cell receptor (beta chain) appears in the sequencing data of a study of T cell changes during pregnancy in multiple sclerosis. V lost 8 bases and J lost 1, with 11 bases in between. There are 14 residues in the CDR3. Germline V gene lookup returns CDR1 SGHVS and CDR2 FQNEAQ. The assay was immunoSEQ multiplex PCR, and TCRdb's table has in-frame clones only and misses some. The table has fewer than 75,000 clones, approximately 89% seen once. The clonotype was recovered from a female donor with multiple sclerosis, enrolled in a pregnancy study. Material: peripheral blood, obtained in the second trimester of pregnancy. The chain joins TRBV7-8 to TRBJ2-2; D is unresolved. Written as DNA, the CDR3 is TGTGCCAGCTATCGCACAGAGAACACCGGGGAGCTGTTTTTT. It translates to CASYRTENTGELFF.